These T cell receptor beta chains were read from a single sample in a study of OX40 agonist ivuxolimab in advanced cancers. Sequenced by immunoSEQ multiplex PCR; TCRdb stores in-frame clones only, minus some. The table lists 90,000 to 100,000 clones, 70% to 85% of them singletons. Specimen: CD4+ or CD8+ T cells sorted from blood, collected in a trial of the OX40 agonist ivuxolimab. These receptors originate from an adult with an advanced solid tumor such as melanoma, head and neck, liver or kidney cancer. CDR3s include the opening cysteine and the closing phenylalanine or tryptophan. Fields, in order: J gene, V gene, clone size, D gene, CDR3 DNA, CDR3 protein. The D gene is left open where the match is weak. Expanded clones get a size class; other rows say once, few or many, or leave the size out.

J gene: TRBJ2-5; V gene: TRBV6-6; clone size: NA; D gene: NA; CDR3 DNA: TGTGCCAGCAGTTGGACAGCCGTGGGGGAGACCCAGTACTTC; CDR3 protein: CASSWTAVGETQYF
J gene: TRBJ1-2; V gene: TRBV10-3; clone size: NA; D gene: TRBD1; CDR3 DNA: TGTGCCATCAGGACAGGGGGCGGTGAGGATAGCTATGGCTACACCTTC; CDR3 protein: CAIRTGGGEDSYGYTF
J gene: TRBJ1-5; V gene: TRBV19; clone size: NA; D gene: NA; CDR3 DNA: TGTGCCAGTAGAACAATCGGGGCAAGTCAGCCCCAGCATTTT; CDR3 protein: CASRTIGASQPQHF
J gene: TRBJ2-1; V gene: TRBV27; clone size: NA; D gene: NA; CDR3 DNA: TGTGCCAGCAGTTGGTCCTACAATGAGCAGTTCTTC; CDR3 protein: CASSWSYNEQFF
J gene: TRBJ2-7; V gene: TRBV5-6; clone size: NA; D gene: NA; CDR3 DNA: TGTGCCAGCAGCTGGGTACAGACCTACGAGCAGTACTTC; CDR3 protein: CASSWVQTYEQYF
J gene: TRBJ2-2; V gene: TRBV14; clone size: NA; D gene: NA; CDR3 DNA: TGTGCCAGCAGCCTTCTGGCCGGGACGAACACCGGGGAGCTGTTTTTT; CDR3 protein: CASSLLAGTNTGELFF
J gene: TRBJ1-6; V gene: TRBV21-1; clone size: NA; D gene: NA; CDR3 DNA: TGTGCCAGCCGATGGGACAGGTTAAATTCACCCCTCCACTTT; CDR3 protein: CASRWDRLNSPLHF
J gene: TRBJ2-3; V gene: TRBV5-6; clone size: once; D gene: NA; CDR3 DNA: TGTGCCAGCGAGACTAGTTCGGTGGTGAATACGCAGTATTTT; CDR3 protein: CASETSSVVNTQYF
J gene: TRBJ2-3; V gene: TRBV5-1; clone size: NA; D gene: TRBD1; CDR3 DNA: TGCGCCAGCAGCTACGGACAGGGCCAAGGGGATACGCAGTATTTT; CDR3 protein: CASSYGQGQGDTQYF
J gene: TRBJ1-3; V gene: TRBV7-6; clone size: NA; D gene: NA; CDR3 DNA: TGTGCCAGCAGCTTAGACGGAAACACCATATATTTT; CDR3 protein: CASSLDGNTIYF
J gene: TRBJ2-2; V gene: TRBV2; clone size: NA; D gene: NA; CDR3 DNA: TGTGCCAGCAGTGCAATTGTTCTCCGGGAGCTGTTTTTT; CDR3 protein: CASSAIVLRELFF
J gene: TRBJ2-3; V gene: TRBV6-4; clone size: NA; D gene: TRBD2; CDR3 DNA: TGTGCCAGCAGTGACTCAGCGGGAGAGGTAGATACGCAGTATTTT; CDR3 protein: CASSDSAGEVDTQYF